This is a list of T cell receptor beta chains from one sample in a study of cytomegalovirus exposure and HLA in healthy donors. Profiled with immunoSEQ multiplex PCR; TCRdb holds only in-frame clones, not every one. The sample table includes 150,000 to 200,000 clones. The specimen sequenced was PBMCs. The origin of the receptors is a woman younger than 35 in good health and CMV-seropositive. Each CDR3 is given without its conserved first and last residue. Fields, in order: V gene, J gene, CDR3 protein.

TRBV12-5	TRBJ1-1	ASGNTGGRDTEAF
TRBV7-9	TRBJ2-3	ASSFGKQGSTDTQY
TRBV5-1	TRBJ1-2	ASRVQGGGYGYT
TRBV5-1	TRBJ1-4	ASSSTGGPGEKLF
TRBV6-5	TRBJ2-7	ASSYYRVGYEQY
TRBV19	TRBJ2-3	ASSRDLLAGGPDTQY
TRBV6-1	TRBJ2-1	ASSERLAGENEQF
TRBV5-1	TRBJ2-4	ASSLEGGGDIQY
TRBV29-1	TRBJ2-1	SVGSGRTNNEQF
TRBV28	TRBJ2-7	ASRASYEQY
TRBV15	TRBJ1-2	ATSRGGEDRANYGYT
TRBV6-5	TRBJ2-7	ASRYGQGGFLEQY
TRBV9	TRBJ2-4	ASSPGTGRAKNIQY
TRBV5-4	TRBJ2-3	AGSRRGSDTQY
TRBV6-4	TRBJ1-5	ASSDGGDNQPQH
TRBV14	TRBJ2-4	ASSPRSGKAKNIQY
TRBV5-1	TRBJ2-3	ASSFSGTDTQY
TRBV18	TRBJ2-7	ASSPVRQGTYEQY
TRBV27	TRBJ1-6	ASSETAFESPLH
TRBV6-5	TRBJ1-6	ASKETGSPLH
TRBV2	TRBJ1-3	ASSQQQPSSGNTIY
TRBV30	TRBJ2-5	AWSPGGETQY
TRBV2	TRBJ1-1	ASSDQGFMNTEAF
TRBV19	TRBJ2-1	ATESRDWYNEQF
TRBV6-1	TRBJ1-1	ASGGRLSTEAF
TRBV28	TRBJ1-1	ASSLPGQGTEAF
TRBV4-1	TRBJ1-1	ASSQDVFWGEPNTEAF
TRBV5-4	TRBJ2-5	ASSGTGLQETQY
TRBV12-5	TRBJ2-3	ASGQGLAGGFSTDTQY
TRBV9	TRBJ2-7	ASSVVGGSPSEQY
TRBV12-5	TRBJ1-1	ASEGQLSWGNTEAF
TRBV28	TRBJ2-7	ASSTYSGFYEQY
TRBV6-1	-	ASRQSYEQY
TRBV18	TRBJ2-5	ASSPGLAGGETQY
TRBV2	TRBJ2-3	ASSELAGGQDTQY
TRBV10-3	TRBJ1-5	AISDKEDSNQPQH
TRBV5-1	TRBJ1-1	ASSLPGLERGTEAF
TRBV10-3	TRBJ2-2	AISDSREAVGELF
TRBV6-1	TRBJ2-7	ASSHRDYEQY
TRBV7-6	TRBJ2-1	ASSLALAAPNEQF
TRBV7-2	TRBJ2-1	ASSLGTSGRTFAEQF
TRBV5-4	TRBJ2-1	ASSDPTGDNEQF